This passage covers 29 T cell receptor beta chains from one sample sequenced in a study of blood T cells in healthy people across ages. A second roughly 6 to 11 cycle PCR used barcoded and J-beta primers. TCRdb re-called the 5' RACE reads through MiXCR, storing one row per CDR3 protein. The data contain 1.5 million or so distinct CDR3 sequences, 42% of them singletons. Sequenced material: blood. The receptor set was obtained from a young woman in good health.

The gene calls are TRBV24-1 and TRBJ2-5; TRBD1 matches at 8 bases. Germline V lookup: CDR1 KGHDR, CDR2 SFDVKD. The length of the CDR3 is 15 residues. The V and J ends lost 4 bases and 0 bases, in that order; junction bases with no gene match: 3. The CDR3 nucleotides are TGTGCCACCAGTGAGGGGACAGGTTACCAAGAGACCCAGTACTTC. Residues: CATSEGTGYQETQYF.

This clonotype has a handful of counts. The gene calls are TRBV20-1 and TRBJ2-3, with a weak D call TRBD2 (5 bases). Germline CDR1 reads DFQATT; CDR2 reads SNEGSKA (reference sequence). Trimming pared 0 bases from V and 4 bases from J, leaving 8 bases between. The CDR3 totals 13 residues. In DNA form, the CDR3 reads TGCAGTGCTAGAGATTCGGGGTCAGATACGCAGTATTTT. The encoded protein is CSARDSGSDTQYF.

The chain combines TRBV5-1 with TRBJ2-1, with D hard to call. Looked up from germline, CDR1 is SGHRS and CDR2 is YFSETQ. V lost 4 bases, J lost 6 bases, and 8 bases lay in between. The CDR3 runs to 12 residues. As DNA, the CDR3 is TGCGCCAGCAGCGTCACCTGCAATGAGCAGTTCTTC. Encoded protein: CASSVTCNEQFF.

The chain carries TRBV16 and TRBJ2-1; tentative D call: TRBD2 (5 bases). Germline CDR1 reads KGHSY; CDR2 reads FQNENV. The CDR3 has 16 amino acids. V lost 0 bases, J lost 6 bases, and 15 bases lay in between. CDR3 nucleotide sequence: TGTGCCAGCAGCCAATCGCGGGTAGCAGGATCCAATGAGCAGTTCTTC. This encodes CASSQSRVAGSNEQFF. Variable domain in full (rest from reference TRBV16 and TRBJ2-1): GEEVAQTPKHLVRGEGQKAKLYCAPIKGHSYVFWYQQVLKNEFKFLISFQNENVFDETGMPKERFSAKCLPNSPCSLEIQATKLEDSAVYFCASSQSRVAGSNEQFFGPGTRLTVL.

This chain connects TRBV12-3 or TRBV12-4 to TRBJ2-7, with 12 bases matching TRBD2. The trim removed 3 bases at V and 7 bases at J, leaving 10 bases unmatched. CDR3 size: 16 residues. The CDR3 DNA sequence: TGTGCCAGCAGTTTCCGACTAGCGGGAGTGCAGGATGAGCAGTACTTC. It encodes CASSFRLAGVQDEQYF.

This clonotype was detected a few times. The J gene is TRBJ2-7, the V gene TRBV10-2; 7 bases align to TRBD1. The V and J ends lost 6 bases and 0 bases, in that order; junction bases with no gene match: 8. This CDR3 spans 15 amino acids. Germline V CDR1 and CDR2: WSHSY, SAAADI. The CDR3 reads CASSQSDRYSYEQYF. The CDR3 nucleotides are TGCGCCAGCAGCCAATCGGACAGGTACTCCTACGAGCAGTACTTC.

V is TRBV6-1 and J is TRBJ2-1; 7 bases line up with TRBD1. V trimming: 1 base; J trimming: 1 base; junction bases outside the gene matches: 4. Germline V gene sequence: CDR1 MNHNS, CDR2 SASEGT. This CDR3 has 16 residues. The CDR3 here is CASSEVEGASYNEQFF. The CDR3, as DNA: TGTGCCAGCAGTGAAGTCGAGGGGGCATCCTACAATGAGCAGTTCTTC.

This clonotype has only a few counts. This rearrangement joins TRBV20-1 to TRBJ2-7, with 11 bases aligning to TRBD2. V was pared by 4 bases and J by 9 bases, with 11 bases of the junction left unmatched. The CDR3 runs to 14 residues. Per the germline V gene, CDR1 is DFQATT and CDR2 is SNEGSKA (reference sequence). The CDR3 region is CSATTGTSGDVQYF. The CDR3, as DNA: TGCAGTGCTACTACCGGGACTAGCGGCGACGTGCAGTACTTC.

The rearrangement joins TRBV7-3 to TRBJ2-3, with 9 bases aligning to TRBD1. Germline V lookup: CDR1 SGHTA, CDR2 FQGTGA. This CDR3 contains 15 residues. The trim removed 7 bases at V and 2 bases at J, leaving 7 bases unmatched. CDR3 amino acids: CASTKQGANTDTQYF. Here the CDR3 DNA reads TGTGCCAGCACTAAACAGGGGGCTAACACAGATACGCAGTATTTT.

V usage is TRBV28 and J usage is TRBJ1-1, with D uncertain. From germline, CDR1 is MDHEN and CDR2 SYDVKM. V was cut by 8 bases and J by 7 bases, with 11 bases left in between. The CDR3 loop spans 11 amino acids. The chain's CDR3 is CASYGPLEAFF. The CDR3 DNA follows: TGTGCCAGCTACGGACCCCTTGAAGCTTTCTTT.

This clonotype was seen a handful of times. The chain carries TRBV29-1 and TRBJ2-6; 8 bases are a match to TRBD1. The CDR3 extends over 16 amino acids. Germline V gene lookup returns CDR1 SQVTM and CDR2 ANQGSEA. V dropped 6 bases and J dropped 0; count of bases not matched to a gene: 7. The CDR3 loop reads CSVGTGLSSGANVLTF. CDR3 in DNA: TGCAGCGTGGGGACAGGATTGAGCTCTGGGGCCAACGTCCTGACTTTC.

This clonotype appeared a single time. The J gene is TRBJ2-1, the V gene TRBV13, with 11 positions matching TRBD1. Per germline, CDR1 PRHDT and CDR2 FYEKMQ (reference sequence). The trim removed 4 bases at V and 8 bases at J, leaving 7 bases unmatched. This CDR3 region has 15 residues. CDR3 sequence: CASSSPGQGVHEQFF. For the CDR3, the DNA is TGTGCCAGCAGCTCCCCGGGACAGGGGGTTCATGAGCAGTTCTTC.

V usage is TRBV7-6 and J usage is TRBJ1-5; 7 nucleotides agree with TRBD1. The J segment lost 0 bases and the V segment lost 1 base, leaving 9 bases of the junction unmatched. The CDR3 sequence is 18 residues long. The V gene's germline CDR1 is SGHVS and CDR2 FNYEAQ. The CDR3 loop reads CASSLGARQGFSNQPQHF. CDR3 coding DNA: TGTGCCAGCAGCTTAGGGGCCCGACAGGGATTTAGCAATCAGCCCCAGCATTTT.

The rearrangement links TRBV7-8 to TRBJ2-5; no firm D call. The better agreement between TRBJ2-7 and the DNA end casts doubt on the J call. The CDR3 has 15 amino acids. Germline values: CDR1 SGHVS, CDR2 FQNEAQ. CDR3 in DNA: TGTGCCAGCAGCCCTCCCAATACAGTCGCTTACGAGCAGTACTTC. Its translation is CASSPPNTVAYEQYF.

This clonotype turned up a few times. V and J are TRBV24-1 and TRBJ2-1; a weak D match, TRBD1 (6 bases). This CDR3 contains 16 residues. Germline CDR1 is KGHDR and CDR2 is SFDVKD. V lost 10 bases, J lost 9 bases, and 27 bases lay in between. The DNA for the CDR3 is TGTGCCACTCAAGGAGTAGGGCCAACAGGGCCGGGTGAGCAGTTCTTC. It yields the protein CATQGVGPTGPGEQFF.

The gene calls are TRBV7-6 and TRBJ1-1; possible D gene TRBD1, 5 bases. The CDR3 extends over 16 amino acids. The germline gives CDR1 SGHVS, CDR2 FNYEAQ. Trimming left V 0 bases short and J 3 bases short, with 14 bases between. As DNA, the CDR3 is TGTGCCAGCAGCTTAGCAGGGACGGGGGTGTACACTGAAGCTTTCTTT. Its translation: CASSLAGTGVYTEAFF.

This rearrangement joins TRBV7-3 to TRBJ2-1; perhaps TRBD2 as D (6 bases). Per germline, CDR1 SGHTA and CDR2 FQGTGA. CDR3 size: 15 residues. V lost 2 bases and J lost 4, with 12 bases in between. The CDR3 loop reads CASSLGGELYNEQFF. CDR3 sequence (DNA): TGTGCCAGCAGCTTAGGCGGGGAACTATACAATGAGCAGTTCTTC.

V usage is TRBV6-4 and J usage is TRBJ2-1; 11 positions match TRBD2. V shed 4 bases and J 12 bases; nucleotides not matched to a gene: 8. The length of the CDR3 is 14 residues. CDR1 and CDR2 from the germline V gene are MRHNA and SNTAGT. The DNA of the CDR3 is TGTGCCAGCAGTGGGCTAGCGGGAGGCCCAAGGCAGTTCTTC. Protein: CASSGLAGGPRQFF.

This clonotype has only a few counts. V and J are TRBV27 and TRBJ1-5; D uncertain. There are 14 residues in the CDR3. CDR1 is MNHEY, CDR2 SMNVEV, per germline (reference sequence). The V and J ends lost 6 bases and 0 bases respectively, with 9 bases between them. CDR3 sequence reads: CASRGLYSNQPQHF. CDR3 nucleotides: TGTGCCAGCAGGGGTCTTTATAGCAATCAGCCCCAGCATTTT.

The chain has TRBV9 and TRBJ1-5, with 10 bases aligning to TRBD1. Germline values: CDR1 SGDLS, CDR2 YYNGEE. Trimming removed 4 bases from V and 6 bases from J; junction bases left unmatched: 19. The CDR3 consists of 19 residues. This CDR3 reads CASSPFRGQGIPISQPQHF. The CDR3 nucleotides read TGTGCCAGCAGCCCATTCCGGGGACAGGGGATACCCATCAGTCAGCCCCAGCATTTT.

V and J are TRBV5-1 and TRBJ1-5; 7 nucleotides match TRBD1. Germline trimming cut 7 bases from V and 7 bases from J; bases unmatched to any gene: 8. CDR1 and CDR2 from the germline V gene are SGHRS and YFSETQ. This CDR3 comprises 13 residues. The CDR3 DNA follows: TGCGCCAGCGGCACCGGGACAGACCAGCCCCAGCATTTT. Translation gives CASGTGTDQPQHF. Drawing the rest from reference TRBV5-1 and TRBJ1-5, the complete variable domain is KAGVTQTPRYLIKTRGQQVTLSCSPISGHRSVSWYQQTPGQGLQFLFEYFSETQRNKGNFPGRFSGRQFSNSRSEMNVSTLELGDSALYLCASGTGTDQPQHFGDGTRLSIL.

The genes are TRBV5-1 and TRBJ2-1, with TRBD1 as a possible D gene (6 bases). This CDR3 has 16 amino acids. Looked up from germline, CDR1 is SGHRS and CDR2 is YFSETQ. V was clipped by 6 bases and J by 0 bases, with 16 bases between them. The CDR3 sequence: CASNQQGSSSYNEQFF. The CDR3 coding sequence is TGCGCCAGCAACCAACAGGGAAGTAGCTCCTACAATGAGCAGTTCTTC.

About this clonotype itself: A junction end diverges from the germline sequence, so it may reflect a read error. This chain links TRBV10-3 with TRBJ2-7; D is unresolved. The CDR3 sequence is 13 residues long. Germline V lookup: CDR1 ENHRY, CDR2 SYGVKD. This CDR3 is CATSEDTAYEQYF. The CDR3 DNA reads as TGTGCCACCAGTGAAGACACTGCCTACGAGCAGTACTTC.

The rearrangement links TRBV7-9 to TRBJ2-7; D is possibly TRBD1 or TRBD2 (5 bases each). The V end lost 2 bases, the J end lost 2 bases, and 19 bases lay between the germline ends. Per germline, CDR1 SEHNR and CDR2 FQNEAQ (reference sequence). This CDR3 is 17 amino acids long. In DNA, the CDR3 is TGTGCCAGCAGCTTAATCCTCGAGGGGCGTAAGACCTACGAGCAGTACTTC. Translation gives CASSLILEGRKTYEQYF.

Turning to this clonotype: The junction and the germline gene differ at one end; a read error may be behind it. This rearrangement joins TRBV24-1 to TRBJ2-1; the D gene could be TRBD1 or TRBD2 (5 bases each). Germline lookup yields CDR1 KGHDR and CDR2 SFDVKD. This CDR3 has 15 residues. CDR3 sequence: CAASVGPAPYNEQFF. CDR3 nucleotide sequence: TGTGCCGCCAGTGTGGGACCCGCTCCCTACAATGAGCAGTTCTTC.

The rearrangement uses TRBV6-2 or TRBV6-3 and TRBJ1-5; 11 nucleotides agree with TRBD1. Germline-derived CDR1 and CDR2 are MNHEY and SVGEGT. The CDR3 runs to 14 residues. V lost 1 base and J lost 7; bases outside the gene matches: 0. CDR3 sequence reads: CASSYWTGGQPQHF. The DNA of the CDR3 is TGTGCCAGCAGTTACTGGACAGGGGGCCAGCCCCAGCATTTT.

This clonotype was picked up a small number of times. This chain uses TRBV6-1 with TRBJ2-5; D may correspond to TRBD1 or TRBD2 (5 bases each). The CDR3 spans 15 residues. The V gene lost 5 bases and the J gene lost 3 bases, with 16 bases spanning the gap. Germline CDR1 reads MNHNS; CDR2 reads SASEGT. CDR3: CASSHSEGTKETQYF. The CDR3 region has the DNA TGTGCCAGCAGTCACTCAGAGGGGACCAAAGAGACCCAGTACTTC.

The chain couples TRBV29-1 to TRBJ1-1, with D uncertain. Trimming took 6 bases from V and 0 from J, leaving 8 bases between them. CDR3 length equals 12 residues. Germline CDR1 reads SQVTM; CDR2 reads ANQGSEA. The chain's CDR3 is CSVDNVNTEAFF. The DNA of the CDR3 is TGCAGCGTAGACAACGTGAACACTGAAGCTTTCTTT.

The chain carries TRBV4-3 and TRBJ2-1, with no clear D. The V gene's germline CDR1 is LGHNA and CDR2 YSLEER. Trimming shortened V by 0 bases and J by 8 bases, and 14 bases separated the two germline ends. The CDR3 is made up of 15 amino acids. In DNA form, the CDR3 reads TGCGCCAGCAGCCAAGATGGGCAGTCTCAGGATGAGCAGTTCTTC. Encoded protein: CASSQDGQSQDEQFF.